The 5 T cell receptor beta chains below were found in one sample sequenced in a study of OX40 agonist ivuxolimab in advanced cancers. Library preparation was by the immunoSEQ multiplex PCR assay. The immuneACCESS repertoire file appears here via TCRdb, limited to in-frame rearrangements. These files lack a portion of the clones; in checked studies, under half of the deficit traces to unresolved V genes, and the cause of the others is not known. The sample profile shows tens of thousands of clones; roughly 87% of them were found once. Roughly 17% of the sample is in the top ten clones. The sample was CD4+ or CD8+ T cells sorted from blood, taken in a trial of the OX40 agonist ivuxolimab. These receptors came from an adult with an advanced solid tumor such as melanoma, head and neck, liver or kidney cancer.

This chain connects TRBV18 to TRBJ1-1; perhaps TRBD1 as D (6 bases). CDR3 length: 15 residues. The V gene's germline CDR1 is KGHSH and CDR2 LQKENI. V dropped 3 bases and J dropped 8 bases, with 19 bases sitting between them. The CDR3 sequence: CASSPQGGLGEEAFF. CDR3 coding DNA: TGTGCCAGCTCACCCCAAGGGGGTCTGGGCGAGGAAGCTTTCTTT.

A single count supports this clone. V is TRBV9 and J is TRBJ2-1, with 12 bases lining up with TRBD1. The trim removed 0 bases at V and 6 bases at J, leaving 10 bases unmatched. The CDR3 has 18 amino acids. The germline CDR1 and CDR2 sequences are SGDLS and YYNGEE. CDR3 DNA: TGTGCCAGCAGCGTAGGCTTAGGGACAGGGGGCTCAAGCAATGAGCAGTTCTTC. Amino acid sequence: CASSVGLGTGGSSNEQFF.

This clone was seen once. The chain uses TRBV18 and TRBJ2-1; 9 positions match TRBD2. The CDR3 has 23 residues. Germline V gene lookup returns CDR1 KGHSH and CDR2 LQKENI. V dropped 2 bases and J dropped 7; count of bases not matched to a gene: 30. The CDR3 protein is CASSPRISHYQHGAGGAGNEQFF. The CDR3 DNA reads TGTGCCAGCTCACCAAGAATATCGCACTATCAGCATGGAGCGGGAGGTGCCGGGAATGAGCAGTTCTTC.

In this sample, this clone turned up once. The chain has TRBV7-3 and TRBJ1-4, with a weak D call TRBD1 (5 bases). Between the trimmed V and J ends, which lost 5 bases and 8 bases, there was a span of 18 bases. This CDR3 is built from 15 residues. Germline V CDR1 and CDR2: SGHTA, FQGTGA. DNA of the CDR3: TGTGCCAGCAGCGCATACGGGACGCCGGAAGAAAAACTGTTTTTT. It specifies CASSAYGTPEEKLFF.

This rearrangement joins TRBV11-1 to TRBJ2-7, with D possibly matching TRBD2 (7 bases). This CDR3 contains 14 residues. The ends were cut back, 6 bases at V and 4 bases at J, with 16 bases in the middle. CDR1 and CDR2 (germline): SGHAT, FQDESV (reference sequence). For the CDR3, the DNA is TGTGCCAGCAGTTTCGGCGGGGGCGGGTACGAGCAGTACTTC. This codes for CASSFGGGGYEQYF. Supplemented by reference TRBV11-1 and TRBJ2-7, the full variable domain reads EAEVAQSPRYKITEKSQAVAFWCDPISGHATLYWYRQILGQGPELLVQFQDESVVDDSQLPKDRFSAERLKGVDSTLKIQPAELGDSAMYLCASSFGGGGYEQYFGPGTRLTVT.